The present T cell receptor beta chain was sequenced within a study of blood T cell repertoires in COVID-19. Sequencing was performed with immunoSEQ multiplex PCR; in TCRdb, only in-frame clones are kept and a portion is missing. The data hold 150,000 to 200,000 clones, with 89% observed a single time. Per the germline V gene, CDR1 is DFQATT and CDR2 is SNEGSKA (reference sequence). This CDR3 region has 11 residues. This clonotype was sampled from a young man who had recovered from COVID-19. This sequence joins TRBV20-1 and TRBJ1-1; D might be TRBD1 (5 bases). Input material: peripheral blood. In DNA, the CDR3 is TGCAGGTCCCTCGGGGGCACTGAAGCTTTCTTT. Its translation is CRSLGGTEAFF.